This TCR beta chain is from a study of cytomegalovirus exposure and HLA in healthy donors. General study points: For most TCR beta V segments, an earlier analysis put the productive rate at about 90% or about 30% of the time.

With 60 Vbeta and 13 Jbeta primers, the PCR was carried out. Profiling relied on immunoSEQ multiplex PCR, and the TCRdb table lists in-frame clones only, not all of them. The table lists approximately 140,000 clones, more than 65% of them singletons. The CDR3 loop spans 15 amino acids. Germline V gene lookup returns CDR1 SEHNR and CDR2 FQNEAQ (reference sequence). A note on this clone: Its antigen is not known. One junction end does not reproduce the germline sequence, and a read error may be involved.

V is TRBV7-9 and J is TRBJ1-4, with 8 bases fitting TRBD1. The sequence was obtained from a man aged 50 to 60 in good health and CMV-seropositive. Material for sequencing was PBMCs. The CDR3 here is CSSSSSGGSNEKLFF. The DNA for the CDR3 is TGTTCCAGCAGCTCCTCAGGGGGCTCAAATGAAAAACTGTTTTTT.